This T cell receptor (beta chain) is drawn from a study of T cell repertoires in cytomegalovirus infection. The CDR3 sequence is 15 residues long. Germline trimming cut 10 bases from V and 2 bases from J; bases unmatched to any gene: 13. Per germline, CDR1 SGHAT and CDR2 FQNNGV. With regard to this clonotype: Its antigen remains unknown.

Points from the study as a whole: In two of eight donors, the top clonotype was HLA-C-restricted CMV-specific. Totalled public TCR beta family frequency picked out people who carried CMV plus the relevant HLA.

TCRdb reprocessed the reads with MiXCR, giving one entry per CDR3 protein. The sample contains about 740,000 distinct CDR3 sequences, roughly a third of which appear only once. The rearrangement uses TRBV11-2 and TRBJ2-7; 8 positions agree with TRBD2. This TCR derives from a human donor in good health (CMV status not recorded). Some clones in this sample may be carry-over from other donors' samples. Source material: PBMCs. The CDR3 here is CATDEQGGRTYEQYF. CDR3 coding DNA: TGTGCCACGGACGAGCAAGGCGGGAGGACCTACGAGCAGTACTTC. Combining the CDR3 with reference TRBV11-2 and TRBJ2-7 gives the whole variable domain EAGVAQSPRYKIIEKRQSVAFWCNPISGHATLYWYQQILGQGPKLLIQFQNNGVVDDSQLPKDRFSAERLKGVDSTLKIQPAKLEDSAVYLCATDEQGGRTYEQYFGPGTRLTVT.